The 9 T cell receptor beta chains listed next were all sequenced from one sample in a study of T-cell reconstitution after alpha-beta-depleted transplantation in children. Unique molecular identifiers were incorporated into the prepared TCRbeta library. TCRdb independently ran MiXCR on the PCR reads; one entry per CDR3 protein. The sample contains 85,000 to 120,000 distinct CDR3 sequences, 6% to 9% of which appear only once. The sequencing used PBMCs, collected before TCRalphabeta/CD19-depleted stem cell transplant. The origin of the receptors is a boy between 2 and 10 years old with acute lymphoblastic leukemia, due to receive a stem cell transplant.

This clonotype was counted ten times or more. This sequence joins TRBV9 and TRBJ2-7; maybe TRBD1 (6 bases). The CDR3 has 15 amino acids. In germline, CDR1 is SGDLS, CDR2 YYNGEE. V lost 0 bases and J lost 3, with 13 bases in between. CDR3 DNA sequence: TGTGCCAGCAGCGTAGAACAGGGCCCCATCTACGAGCAGTACTTC. Amino acid sequence: CASSVEQGPIYEQYF.

This rearrangement joins TRBV7-8 to TRBJ1-5, with a possible D match to TRBD1 (5 bases). The CDR3 is 15 residues long. V gave up 5 bases and J gave up 4 bases, with 15 bases separating them. Germline V gives CDR1 SGHVS, CDR2 FQNEAQ. In DNA, the CDR3 is TGTGCCAGCAGCACACGGGACGGACGGAATCAGCCCCAGCATTTT. Protein: CASSTRDGRNQPQHF.

The chain uses TRBV27 and TRBJ2-1, with D perhaps given as TRBD1 or TRBD2 (5 bases each). The CDR3 is 14 amino acids. The V end lost 3 bases, the J end lost 10 bases, and 16 bases lay between the germline ends. Per germline, CDR1 MNHEY and CDR2 SMNVEV (reference sequence). The CDR3 DNA follows: TGTGCCAGCAGTTTGGGACCTACCCCCATCGAGCAGTTCTTC. Residues: CASSLGPTPIEQFF.

This clonotype occurred a few times. The genes are TRBV7-6 and TRBJ1-1, with D possibly matching TRBD1 (6 bases). V was pared by 4 bases and J by 0 bases, with 15 bases between. Germline loops: CDR1 SGHVS, CDR2 FNYEAQ. This CDR3 has 16 amino acids. CDR3 amino acids: CASSSIQGPVNTEAFF. In nucleotides, the CDR3 is TGTGCCAGCAGCTCTATACAGGGTCCAGTGAACACTGAAGCTTTCTTT.

This clonotype was seen more than once but under ten times. The chain uses TRBV6-1 and TRBJ1-2, with D hard to call. CDR3 length: 11 amino acids. The germline V gene encodes CDR1 MNHNS and CDR2 SASEGT. Trimming shortened V by 2 bases and J by 13 bases, and 11 bases separated the two germline ends. The CDR3 reads CASSELSEFTF. The DNA of the CDR3 is TGTGCCAGCAGTGAATTGAGTGAATTCACCTTC.

The CDR3 region has the DNA TGCGCCAGCACCCTTCGGACAGGTGGCACAGATACGCAGTATTTT. Protein: CASTLRTGGTDTQYF. V gene TRBV4-1 combines with J gene TRBJ2-3; TRBD1 matches at 7 bases. This CDR3 is built from 15 residues. The junction had 8 bases not matched to a gene; V was cut back by 7 bases and J by 1 base. Germline-derived CDR1 and CDR2 are MGHRA and YSYEKL.

V and J are TRBV15 and TRBJ2-7, with D maybe TRBD1 (6 bases). The CDR3 runs 13 residues. Germline V lookup: CDR1 LNHNV, CDR2 YYDKDF (reference sequence). DNA for the CDR3: TGTCTTACCAGCAGTCGCAGGGGCTACGAGCAGTACTTC. The encoded protein is CLTSSRRGYEQYF.

This clonotype has only a few counts. The chain couples TRBV4-1 to TRBJ1-1, with TRBD1 matching over 7 bases. The CDR3 length is 16 residues. Looked up from germline, CDR1 is MGHRA and CDR2 is YSYEKL. Losses at the gene ends were 1 base for V and 3 bases for J; bases not matched to a gene: 8. CDR3 sequence reads: CASSQVQGGLDTEAFF. The CDR3 DNA is TGCGCCAGCAGCCAAGTTCAGGGGGGCCTGGACACTGAAGCTTTCTTT.

This sequence joins TRBV11-2 and TRBJ1-1, with 8 bases identical to TRBD1. V gave up 4 bases and J gave up 6 bases; unmatched junction bases: 10. The CDR3 loop spans 15 amino acids. From germline, CDR1 is SGHAT and CDR2 FQNNGV. The CDR3 is CASSSAQGGEAEAFF. CDR3 sequence (DNA): TGTGCCAGCAGCTCAGCACAGGGGGGAGAAGCTGAAGCTTTCTTT. Filled out from reference TRBV11-2 and TRBJ1-1, the complete variable domain reads EAGVAQSPRYKIIEKRQSVAFWCNPISGHATLYWYQQILGQGPKLLIQFQNNGVVDDSQLPKDRFSAERLKGVDSTLKIQPAKLEDSAVYLCASSSAQGGEAEAFFGQGTRLTVV.